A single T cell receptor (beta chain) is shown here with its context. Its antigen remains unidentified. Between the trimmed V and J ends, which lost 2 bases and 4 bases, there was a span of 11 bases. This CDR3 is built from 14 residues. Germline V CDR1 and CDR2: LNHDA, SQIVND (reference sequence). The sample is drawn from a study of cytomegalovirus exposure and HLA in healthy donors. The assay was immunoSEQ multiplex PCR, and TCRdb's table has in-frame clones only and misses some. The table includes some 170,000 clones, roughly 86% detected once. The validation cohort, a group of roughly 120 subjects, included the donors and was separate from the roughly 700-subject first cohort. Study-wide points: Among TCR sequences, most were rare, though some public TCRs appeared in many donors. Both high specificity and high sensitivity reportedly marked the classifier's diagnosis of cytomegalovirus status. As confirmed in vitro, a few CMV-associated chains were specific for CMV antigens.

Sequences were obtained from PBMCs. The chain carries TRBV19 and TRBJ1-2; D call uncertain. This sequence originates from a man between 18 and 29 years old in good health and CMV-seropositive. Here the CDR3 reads CASSIMSVSYGYTF. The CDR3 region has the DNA TGTGCCAGTAGTATAATGAGCGTCTCCTATGGCTACACCTTC. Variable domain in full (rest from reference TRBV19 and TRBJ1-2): DGGITQSPKYLFRKEGQNVTLSCEQNLNHDAMYWYRQDPGQGLRLIYYSQIVNDFQKGDIAEGYSVSREKKESFPLTVTSAQKNPTAFYLCASSIMSVSYGYTFGSGTRLTVV.